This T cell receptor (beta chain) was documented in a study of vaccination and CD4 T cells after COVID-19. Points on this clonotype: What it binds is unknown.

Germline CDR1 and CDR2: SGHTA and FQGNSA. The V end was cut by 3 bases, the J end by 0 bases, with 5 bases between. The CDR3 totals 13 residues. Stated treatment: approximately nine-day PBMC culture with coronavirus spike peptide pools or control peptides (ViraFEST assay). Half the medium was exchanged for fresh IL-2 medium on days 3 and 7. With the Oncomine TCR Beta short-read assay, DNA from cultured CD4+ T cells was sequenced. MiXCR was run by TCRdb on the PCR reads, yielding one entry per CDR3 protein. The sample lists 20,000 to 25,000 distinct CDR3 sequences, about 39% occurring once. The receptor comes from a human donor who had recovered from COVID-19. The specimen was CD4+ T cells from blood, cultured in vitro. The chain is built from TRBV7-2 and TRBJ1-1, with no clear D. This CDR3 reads CASSFTVNTEAFF. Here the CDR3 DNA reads TGTGCCAGCAGCTTTACAGTGAACACTGAAGCTTTCTTT.